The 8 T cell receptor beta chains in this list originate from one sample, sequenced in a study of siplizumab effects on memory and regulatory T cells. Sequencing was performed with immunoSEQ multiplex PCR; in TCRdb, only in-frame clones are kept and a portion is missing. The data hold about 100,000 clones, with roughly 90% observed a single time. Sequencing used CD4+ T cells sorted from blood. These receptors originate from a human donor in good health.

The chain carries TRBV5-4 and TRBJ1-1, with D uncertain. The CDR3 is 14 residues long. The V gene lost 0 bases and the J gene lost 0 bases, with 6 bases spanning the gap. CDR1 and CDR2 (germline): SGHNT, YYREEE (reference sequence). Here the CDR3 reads CASSLGFVNTEAFF. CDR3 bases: TGTGCCAGCAGCTTGGGGTTCGTGAACACTGAAGCTTTCTTT.

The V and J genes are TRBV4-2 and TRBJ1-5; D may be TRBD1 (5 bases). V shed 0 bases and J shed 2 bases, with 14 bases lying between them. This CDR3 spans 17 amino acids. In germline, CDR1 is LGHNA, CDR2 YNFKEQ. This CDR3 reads CASSQDQGRGGNQPQHF. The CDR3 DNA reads TGTGCCAGCAGCCAAGATCAAGGGAGGGGAGGCAATCAGCCCCAGCATTTT.

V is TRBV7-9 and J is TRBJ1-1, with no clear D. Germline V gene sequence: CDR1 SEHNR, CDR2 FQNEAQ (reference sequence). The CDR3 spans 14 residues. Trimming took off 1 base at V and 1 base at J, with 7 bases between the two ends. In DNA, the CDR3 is TGTGCCAGCAGCTTAGAGCTAACGAACACTGAAGCTTTCTTT. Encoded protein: CASSLELTNTEAFF. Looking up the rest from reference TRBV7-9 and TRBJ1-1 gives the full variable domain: DTGVSQNPRHKITKRGQNVTFRCDPISEHNRLYWYRQTLGQGPEFLTYFQNEAQLEKSRLLSDRFSAERPKGSFSTLEIQRTEQGDSAMYLCASSLELTNTEAFFGQGTRLTVV.

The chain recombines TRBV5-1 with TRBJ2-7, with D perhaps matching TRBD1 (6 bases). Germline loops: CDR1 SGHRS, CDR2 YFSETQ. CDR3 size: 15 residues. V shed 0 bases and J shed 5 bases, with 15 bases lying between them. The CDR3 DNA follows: TGCGCCAGCAGCTTGGGGCCACAGGGATTCGACGAGCAGTACTTC. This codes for CASSLGPQGFDEQYF. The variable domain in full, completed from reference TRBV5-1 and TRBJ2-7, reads KAGVTQTPRYLIKTRGQQVTLSCSPISGHRSVSWYQQTPGQGLQFLFEYFSETQRNKGNFPGRFSGRQFSNSRSEMNVSTLELGDSALYLCASSLGPQGFDEQYFGPGTRLTVT.

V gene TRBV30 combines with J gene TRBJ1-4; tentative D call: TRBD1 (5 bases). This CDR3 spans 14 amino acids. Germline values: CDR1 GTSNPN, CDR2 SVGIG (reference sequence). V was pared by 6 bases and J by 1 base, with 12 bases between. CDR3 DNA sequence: TGTGCCTGTAAATACAGGAGAACTAATGAAAAACTGTTTTTT. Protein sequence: CACKYRRTNEKLFF.

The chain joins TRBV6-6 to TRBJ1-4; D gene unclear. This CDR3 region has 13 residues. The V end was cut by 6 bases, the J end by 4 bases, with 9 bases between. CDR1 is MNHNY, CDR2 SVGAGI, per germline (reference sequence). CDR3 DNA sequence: TGTGCCAGCAGGGGTGGTGTTAATGAAAAACTGTTTTTT. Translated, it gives CASRGGVNEKLFF.

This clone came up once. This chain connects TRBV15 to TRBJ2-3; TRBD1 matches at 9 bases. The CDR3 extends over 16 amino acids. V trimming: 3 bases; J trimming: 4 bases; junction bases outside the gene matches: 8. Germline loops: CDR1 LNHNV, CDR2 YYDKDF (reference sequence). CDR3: CATSRGDRVWSDTQYF. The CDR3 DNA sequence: TGTGCCACCAGCAGGGGGGACAGGGTTTGGTCAGATACGCAGTATTTT.

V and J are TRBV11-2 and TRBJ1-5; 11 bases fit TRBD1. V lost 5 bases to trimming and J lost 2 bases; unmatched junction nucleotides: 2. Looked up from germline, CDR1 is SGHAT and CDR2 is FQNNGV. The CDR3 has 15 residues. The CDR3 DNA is TGTGCCAGCAGCGGACAGGGGGCCGGCAATCAGCCCCAGCATTTT. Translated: CASSGQGAGNQPQHF.